This TCR beta chain was captured in a study of blood T cell repertoires in COVID-19. At the level of the study: The samples span acute and convalescent COVID-19 from the United States, Italy and Spain. The cDNA or gDNA used as material had been derived from T cells, B-cell-depleted T cells, or PBMCs.

As originally analysed: By means of reference gene primer amplification, nucleated cell counts were estimated. TCRdb keeps only in-frame clones here, not all; method: immunoSEQ multiplex PCR. For V, J and clone size, that table is used; D and trimming come from the DNA. The table lists some 71,000 clones, 86% of them singletons. Germline CDR1 and CDR2: ENHRY and SYGVKD. The CDR3 covers 13 residues. V lost 6 bases and J lost 8, with 14 bases in between. The sample taken for sequencing was peripheral blood. The TCR originated in a man aged 25 to 45 with acute or convalescent COVID-19. The chain is built from TRBV10-3 and TRBJ2-1; the D gene is possibly TRBD2 (5 bases). The CDR3, as DNA: TGTGCCATCAGCCGACCAGGACTCTATGAGCAGTTCTTC. Its translation is CAISRPGLYEQFF.